The present T cell receptor beta chain was sequenced within a study of T cells after yellow fever vaccination. This clonotype was found a few times. The CDR3 contains 12 residues. Deletions cut 0 bases from V and 6 bases from J, with 6 bases between. In germline, CDR1 is SGHRS, CDR2 YFSETQ. Conversion of TCR transcripts into cDNA relied on 5'RACE template switching, which added a universal primer site and UMIs. TCRdb analysed the 5' RACE reads with MiXCR anew, one entry per CDR3 protein. The sample includes some 560,000 distinct CDR3 sequences, around 21% of them seen just once. This TCR came from a man younger than 40 who received the YFV17D yellow fever vaccine. V usage is TRBV5-1 and J usage is TRBJ1-1, with unresolved D. This sample comprised PBMCs, obtained 15 days after the yellow fever booster vaccination. The CDR3 coding sequence is TGCGCCAGCAGCTTGGGGCAGGCTGAAGCTTTCTTT. Translated: CASSLGQAEAFF.